This TCR beta chain is drawn from a study of shared clonotypes between healthy human individuals. Turning to this clone: The target antigen is unknown.

Study findings and constraints: Represented diversity, genetic and exposure-history alike, was limited by few donors. Generally, naive subsets came out with larger estimated richness than memory subsets.

Clones were read by immunoSEQ multiplex PCR, and TCRdb kept only the in-frame ones, dropping some. The sample has some 350,000 clones, around 67% seen once. Sequencing used memory CD4+ T cells sorted from blood. Subset specified: CD45RA-negative fraction. The receptor was derived from a young man in good health.

CDR3 residues: CASSLALSGGQETQYF. For the CDR3, the DNA is TGTGCCAGCAGCTTAGCGCTGTCGGGGGGCCAAGAGACCCAGTACTTC. The rearrangement joins TRBV7-8 to TRBJ2-5; 7 positions match TRBD2. The germline V gene encodes CDR1 SGHVS and CDR2 FQNEAQ. There are 16 residues in the CDR3. J gave up 1 base and V 0 bases, and 5 bases lay outside the gene matches.